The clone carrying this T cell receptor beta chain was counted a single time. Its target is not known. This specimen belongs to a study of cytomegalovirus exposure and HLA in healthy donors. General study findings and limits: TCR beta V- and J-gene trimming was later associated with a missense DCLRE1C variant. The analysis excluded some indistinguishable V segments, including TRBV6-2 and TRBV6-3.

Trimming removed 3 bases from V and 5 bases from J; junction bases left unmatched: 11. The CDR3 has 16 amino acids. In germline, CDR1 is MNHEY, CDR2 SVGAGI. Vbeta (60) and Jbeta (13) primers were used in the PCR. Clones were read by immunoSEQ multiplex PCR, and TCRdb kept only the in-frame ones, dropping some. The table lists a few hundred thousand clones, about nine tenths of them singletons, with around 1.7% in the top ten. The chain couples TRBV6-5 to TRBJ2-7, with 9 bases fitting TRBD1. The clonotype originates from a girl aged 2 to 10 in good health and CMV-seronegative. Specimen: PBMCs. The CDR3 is CASSYTSGTGFHEQYF. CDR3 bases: TGTGCCAGCAGTTATACATCCGGGACAGGGTTCCACGAGCAGTACTTC.